The T cell receptor beta chain described here comes from a study of T-cell memory formation after mild COVID-19 (dated by TCRdb to about 2021). Background on the whole study: TCR sequence clusters from the two donors were largely donor specific. In a couple of donors, T-cell clones that expanded and contracted after mild COVID-19 were tracked by sequencing TCRalpha and TCRbeta repertoires over time. Two young, previously healthy adult volunteers made up the cohort, one male and one female.

This clonotype was counted between two and nine times. Which antigen it targets is not known. Within one base of it there is no much larger clone, and no base qualities were kept. The CDR3 holds 13 amino acids from the cysteine to the phenylalanine. Only CDR3 DNA is held: 39 bases, read in frame from base 1. The junction carries 13 bases between V and J, which are trimmed by 7 bases and 4 bases respectively. Summary of the overall study and its limitations: Balanced CD4/CD8 phenotypes were observed for clones contracting from day 15 to 85, whereas a bias towards CD4+ was observed for a second wave of clones expanding from day 15 to 37. Contracting CD4+ clones were found mainly in CM and EM memory subsets, while CD8+ clones were enriched in EMRA. Some responding clones were found in pre-infection memory, which suggests that pre-existing cross-reactive memory T cells took part in the SARS-CoV-2 response. Only a couple of mild cases were covered by the study, and larger cohorts that include severe cases with pre-infection samples were considered necessary. SARS-CoV-2 specificity was not confirmed for the second-wave clones peaking on day 37.

For sequencing, an Illumina NovaSeq 6000 was employed. TCRalpha and TCRbeta cDNA libraries were built by 5'RACE with constant-segment primers, adding sample barcodes and unique molecular identifiers. RNA was extracted from every sample with Trizol reagent. Libraries were amplified in two PCR steps, with a second sample barcode and Illumina TruSeq adapters added in the second step. The libraries were sequenced on an Illumina NovaSeq using 2 x 150 bp paired-end reads. The paper's data handling went like this. Demultiplexing of reads and collapsing into UMI-guided consensus sequences were performed with migec v1.2.7. Using mixcr v2.1.11, UMI consensuses were aligned to TRA and TRB V and J templates and then assembled into clonotypes. Expanded or contracted clonotypes were those called significant by both edgeR and NoisET, with noise models trained on biological replicates. edgeR calls used a false discovery rate-adjusted p below 0.01 and a log2 fold-change threshold of 1. As an exploratory analysis of dynamics, PCA with hierarchical clustering was applied to max-normalized trajectories of the 1000 most abundant clonotypes. The CD4 or CD8 phenotype of responding clones was assigned using the separately sequenced CD4+ and CD8+ repertoires. TCRdb took the public reads, trimmed them with fastp at Q25, ran MiXCR for clone calling and kept in-frame beta chains. Rows with one shared CDR3 protein collapse into an entry with the most common genes and DNA. TCRdb, not the authors, supplied the V and J calls. The sample table holds some 450,000 distinct CDR3 sequences, of which under 20% were seen once. Of the sample, about a fifth is held by the ten largest clones.

Ficoll-Paque density gradient centrifugation was used to isolate PBMCs. This clonotype was obtained from a man between 18 and 35 years old who had mild COVID-19 (a few samples of this study predate the infection). The sample titles of this study are shuffled in the database, so cell type and time point are left out; the donor was told from shared clones. The V and J segments used are TRBV12-3 or TRBV12-4 and TRBJ1-1; matching of 6 bases hints at TRBD1 as the D gene. The sequenced material came from PBMCs or a T cell subset sorted from them (not recorded which). The bases are TGTGCCAGCACCAGGGGCATGAGCACTGAAGCTTTCTTT. It translates to CASTRGMSTEAFF.